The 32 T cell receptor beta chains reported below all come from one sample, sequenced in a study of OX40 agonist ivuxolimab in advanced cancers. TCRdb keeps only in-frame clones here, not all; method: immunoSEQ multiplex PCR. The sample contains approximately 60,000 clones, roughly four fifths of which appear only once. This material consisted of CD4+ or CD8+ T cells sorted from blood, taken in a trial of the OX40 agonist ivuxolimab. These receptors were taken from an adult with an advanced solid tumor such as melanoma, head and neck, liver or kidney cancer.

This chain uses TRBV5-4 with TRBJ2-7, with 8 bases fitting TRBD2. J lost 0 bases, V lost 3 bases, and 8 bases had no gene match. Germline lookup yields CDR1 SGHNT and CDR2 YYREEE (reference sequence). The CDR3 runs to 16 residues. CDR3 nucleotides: TGTGCCAGCAGCTCCCCATCGGGGGGGAACTCCTACGAGCAGTACTTC. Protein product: CASSSPSGGNSYEQYF.

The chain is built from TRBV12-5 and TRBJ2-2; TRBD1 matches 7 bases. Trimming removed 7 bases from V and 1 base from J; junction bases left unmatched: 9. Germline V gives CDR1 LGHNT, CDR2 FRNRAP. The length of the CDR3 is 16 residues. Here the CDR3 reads CASAPGQLLNTGELFF. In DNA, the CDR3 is TGTGCTAGTGCCCCGGGACAGCTTTTGAACACCGGGGAGCTGTTTTTT.

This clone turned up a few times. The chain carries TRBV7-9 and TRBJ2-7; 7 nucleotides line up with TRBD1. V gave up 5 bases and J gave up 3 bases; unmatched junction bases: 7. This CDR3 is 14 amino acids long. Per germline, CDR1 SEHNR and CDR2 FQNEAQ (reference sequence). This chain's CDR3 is CASSPPRQGYEQYF. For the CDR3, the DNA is TGTGCCAGCAGCCCACCCCGACAGGGCTACGAGCAGTACTTC.

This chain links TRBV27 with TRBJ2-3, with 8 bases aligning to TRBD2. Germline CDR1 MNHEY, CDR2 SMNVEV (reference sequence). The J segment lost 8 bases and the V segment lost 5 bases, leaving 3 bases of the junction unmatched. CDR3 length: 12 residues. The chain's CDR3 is CASSPLAGTQYF. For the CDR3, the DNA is TGTGCCAGCAGTCCTCTAGCGGGTACGCAGTATTTT.

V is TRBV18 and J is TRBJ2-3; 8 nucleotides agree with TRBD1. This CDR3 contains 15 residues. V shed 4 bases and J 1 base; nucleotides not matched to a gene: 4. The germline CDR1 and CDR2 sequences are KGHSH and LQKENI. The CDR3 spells CASSLDRVGTDTQYF. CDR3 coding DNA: TGTGCCAGCTCACTGGACAGGGTGGGCACAGATACGCAGTATTTT.

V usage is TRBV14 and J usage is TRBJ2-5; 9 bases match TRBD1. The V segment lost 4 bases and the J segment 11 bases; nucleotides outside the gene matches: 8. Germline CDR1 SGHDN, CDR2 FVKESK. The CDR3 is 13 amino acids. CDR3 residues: CASSRDRGWKQYF. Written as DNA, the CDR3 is TGTGCCAGCAGCCGTGACAGGGGGTGGAAGCAGTACTTC.

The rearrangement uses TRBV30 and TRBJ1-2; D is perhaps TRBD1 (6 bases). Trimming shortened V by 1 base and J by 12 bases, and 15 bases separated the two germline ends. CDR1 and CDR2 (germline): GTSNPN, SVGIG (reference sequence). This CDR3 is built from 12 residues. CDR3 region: CAWSEAGALHTF. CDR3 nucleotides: TGTGCCTGGAGTGAGGCAGGGGCTTTACACACCTTC. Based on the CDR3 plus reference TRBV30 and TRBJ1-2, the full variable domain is SQTIHQWPATLVQPVGSPLSLECTVEGTSNPNLYWYRQAAGRGLQLLFYSVGIGQISSEVPQNLSASRPQDRQFILSSKKLLLSDSGFYLCAWSEAGALHTFGSGTRLTVV.

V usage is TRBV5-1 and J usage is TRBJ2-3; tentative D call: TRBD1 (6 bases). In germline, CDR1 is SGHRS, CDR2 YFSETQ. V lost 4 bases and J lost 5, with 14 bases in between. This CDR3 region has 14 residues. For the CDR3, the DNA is TGCGCCAGCAGCCAAGGCCCAGGGGTAGATACGCAGTATTTT. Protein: CASSQGPGVDTQYF.

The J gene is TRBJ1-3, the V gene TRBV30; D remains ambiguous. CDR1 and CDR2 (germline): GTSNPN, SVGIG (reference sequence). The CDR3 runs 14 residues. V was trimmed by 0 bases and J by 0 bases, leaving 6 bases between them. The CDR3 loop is CAWSVGVSGNTIYF. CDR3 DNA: TGTGCCTGGAGTGTTGGGGTCTCTGGAAACACCATATATTTT.

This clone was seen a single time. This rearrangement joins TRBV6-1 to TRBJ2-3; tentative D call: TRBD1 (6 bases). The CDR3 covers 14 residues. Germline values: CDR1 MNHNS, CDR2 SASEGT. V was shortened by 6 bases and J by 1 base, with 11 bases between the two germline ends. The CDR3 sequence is CASRTRQGTDTQYF. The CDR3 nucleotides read TGTGCCAGCAGGACGAGACAGGGCACAGATACGCAGTATTTT.

This chain's CDR3 is CASSSGLTQYF. The CDR3 bases are TGTGCCAGCAGCTCAGGGCTTACGCAGTATTTT. V is TRBV7-2 and J is TRBJ2-3; possible D gene TRBD1, 5 bases. Trimming took 4 bases from V and 8 from J, leaving 7 bases between them. The CDR3 is 11 residues long. Germline V gene sequence: CDR1 SGHTA, CDR2 FQGNSA.

This CDR3 is CAWSVQAAGDGYTF. CDR3 nucleotide sequence: TGTGCCTGGAGTGTACAGGCCGCGGGGGATGGCTACACCTTC. V and J are TRBV30 and TRBJ1-2; tentatively, D is TRBD1 (5 bases). Between the trimmed V and J ends, which lost 0 bases and 6 bases, there was a span of 14 bases. The V gene's germline CDR1 is GTSNPN and CDR2 SVGIG (reference sequence). This CDR3 has 14 amino acids. Full variable domain (remainder filled in from reference TRBV30 and TRBJ1-2): SQTIHQWPATLVQPVGSPLSLECTVEGTSNPNLYWYRQAAGRGLQLLFYSVGIGQISSEVPQNLSASRPQDRQFILSSKKLLLSDSGFYLCAWSVQAAGDGYTFGSGTRLTVV.

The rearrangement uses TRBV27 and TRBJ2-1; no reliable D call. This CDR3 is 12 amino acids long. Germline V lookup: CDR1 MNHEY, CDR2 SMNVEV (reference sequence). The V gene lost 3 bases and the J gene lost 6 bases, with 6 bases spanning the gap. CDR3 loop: CASSFMSNEQFF. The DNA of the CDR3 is TGTGCCAGCAGTTTTATGTCCAATGAGCAGTTCTTC.

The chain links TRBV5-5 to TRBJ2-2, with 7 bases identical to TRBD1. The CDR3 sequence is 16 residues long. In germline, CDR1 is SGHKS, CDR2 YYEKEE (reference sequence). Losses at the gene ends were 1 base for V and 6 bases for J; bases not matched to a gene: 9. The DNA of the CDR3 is TGTGCCAGCAGCTTGTTAGGGGGCTCGTCCTCCGGGGAGCTGTTTTTT. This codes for CASSLLGGSSSGELFF. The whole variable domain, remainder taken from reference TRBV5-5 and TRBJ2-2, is DAGVTQSPTHLIKTRGQQVTLRCSPISGHKSVSWYQQVLGQGPQFIFQYYEKEERGRGNFPDRFSARQFPNYSSELNVNALLLGDSALYLCASSLLGGSSSGELFFGEGSRLTVL.

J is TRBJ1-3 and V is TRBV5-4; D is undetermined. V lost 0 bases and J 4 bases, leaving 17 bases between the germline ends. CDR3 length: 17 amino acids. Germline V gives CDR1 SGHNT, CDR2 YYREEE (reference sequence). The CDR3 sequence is CASSLVGFNAAGNTIYF. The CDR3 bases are TGTGCCAGCAGCTTGGTAGGCTTTAACGCAGCCGGAAACACCATATATTTT.

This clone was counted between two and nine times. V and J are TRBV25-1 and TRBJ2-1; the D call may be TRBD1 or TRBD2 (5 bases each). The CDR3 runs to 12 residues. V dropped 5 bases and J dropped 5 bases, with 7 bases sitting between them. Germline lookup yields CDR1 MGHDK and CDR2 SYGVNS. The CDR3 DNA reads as TGTGCCAGCAGTTGGGACCACAATGAGCAGTTCTTC. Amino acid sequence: CASSWDHNEQFF.

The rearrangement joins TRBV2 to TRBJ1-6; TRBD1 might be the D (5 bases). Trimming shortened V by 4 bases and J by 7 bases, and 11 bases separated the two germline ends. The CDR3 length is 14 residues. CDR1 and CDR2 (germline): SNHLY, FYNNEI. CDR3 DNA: TGTGCCAGCAGTGGGGCAGGGTTGAATTCACCCCTCCACTTT. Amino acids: CASSGAGLNSPLHF.

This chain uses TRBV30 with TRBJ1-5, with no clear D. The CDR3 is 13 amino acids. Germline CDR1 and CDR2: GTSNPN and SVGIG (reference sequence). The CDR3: CALERVGNQPQHF. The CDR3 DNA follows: TGTGCACTGGAAAGGGTAGGCAATCAGCCCCAGCATTTT.

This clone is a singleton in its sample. Written as DNA, the CDR3 is TGTGCCAGCAGCTTGTTGGCCATCTATAATTCACCCCTCCACTTT. As protein: CASSLLAIYNSPLHF. The rearrangement joins TRBV5-6 to TRBJ1-6; D unclear. The CDR3 is made up of 15 amino acids. V was clipped by 1 base and J by 3 bases, with 8 bases between them. The germline V gene encodes CDR1 SGHDT and CDR2 YYEEEE.

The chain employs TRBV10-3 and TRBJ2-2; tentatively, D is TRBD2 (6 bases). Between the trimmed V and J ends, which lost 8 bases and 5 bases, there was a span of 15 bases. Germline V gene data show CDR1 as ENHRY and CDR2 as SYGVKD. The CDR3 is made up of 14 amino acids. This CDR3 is CAIASYGGTGELFF. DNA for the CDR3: TGTGCCATCGCTTCATATGGGGGGACCGGGGAGCTGTTTTTT.

CDR3: CASSFGIDVGYEQYF. CDR3 DNA sequence: TGTGCCAGCAGCTTTGGGATAGATGTGGGGTACGAGCAGTACTTC. The V gene is TRBV7-2, the J gene TRBJ2-7; unclear D gene. The germline V gene encodes CDR1 SGHTA and CDR2 FQGNSA. There are 15 residues in the CDR3. Trimming pared 3 bases from V and 4 bases from J, leaving 16 bases between.

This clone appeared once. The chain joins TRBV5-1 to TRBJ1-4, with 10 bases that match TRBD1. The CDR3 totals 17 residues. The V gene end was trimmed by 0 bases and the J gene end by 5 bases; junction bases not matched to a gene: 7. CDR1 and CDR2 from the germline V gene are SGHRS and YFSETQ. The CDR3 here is CASSLDPPGQGNEKLFF. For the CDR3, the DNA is TGCGCCAGCAGCTTGGACCCTCCGGGACAGGGGAATGAAAAACTGTTTTTT.

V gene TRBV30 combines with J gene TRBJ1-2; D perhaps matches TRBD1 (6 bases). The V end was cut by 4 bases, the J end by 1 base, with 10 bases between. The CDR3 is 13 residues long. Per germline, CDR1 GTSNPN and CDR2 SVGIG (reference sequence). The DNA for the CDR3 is TGTGCCTGGAATCAACAGGGTAACTATGGCTACACCTTC. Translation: CAWNQQGNYGYTF.

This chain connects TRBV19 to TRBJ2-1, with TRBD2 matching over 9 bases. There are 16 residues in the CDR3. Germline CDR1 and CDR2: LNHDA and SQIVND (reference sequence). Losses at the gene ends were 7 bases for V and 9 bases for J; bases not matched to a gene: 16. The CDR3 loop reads CASTRPGAGGYGEQFF. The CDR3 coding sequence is TGTGCCAGTACCCGGCCCGGCGCGGGGGGGTACGGTGAGCAGTTCTTC.

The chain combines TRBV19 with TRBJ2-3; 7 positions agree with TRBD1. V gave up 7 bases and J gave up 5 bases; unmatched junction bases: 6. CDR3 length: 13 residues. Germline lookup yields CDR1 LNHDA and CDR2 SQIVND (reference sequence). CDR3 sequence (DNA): TGTGCCAGTACCTCCAGGGGGAAAGATACGCAGTATTTT. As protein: CASTSRGKDTQYF.

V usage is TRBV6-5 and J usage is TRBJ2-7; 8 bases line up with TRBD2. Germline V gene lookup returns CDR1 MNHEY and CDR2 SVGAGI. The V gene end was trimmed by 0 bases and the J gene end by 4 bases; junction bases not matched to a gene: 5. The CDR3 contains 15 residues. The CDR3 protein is CASSYSVGTRYEQYF. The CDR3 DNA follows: TGTGCCAGCAGTTACTCGGTAGGGACTAGGTACGAGCAGTACTTC.

CDR3 in amino acids: CATSSTGVLSNQPQHF. CDR3 coding DNA: TGTGCCACCAGCAGCACGGGGGTGCTGAGCAATCAGCCCCAGCATTTT. The rearrangement links TRBV15 to TRBJ1-5; D perhaps matches TRBD1 (5 bases). This CDR3 has 16 residues. In germline, CDR1 is LNHNV, CDR2 YYDKDF (reference sequence). V gave up 3 bases and J gave up 1 base, with 13 bases separating them.

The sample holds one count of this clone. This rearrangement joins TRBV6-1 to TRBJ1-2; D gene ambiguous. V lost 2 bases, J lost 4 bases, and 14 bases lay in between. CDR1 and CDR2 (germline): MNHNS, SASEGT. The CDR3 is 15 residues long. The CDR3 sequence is CASSETAPPVYGYTF. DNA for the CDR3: TGTGCCAGCAGTGAAACCGCCCCACCCGTCTATGGCTACACCTTC.

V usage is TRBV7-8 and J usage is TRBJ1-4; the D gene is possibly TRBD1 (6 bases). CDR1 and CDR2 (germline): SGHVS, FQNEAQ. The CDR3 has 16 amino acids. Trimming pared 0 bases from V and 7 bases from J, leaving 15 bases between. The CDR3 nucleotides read TGTGCCAGCAGCTTAGCCCCAGGGGCGAGGAGTGAAAAACTGTTTTTT. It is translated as CASSLAPGARSEKLFF.

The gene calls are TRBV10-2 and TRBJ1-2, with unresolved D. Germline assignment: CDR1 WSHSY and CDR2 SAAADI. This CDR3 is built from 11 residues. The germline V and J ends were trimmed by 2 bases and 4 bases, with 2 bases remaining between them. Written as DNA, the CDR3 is TGCGCCAGCAGTGAGAGCTATGGCTACACCTTC. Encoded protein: CASSESYGYTF.

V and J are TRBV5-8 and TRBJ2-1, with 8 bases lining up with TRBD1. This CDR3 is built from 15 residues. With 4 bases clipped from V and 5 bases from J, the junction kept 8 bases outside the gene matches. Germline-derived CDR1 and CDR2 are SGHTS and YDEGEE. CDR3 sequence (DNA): TGTGCCAGCAGCACCGACAGGGGATTCCACAATGAGCAGTTCTTC. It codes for CASSTDRGFHNEQFF.

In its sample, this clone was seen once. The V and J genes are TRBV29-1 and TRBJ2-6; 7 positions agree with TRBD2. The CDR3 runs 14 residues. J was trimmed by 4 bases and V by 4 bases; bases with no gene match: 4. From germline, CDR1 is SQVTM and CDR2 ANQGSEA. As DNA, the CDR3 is TGCAGCGTTGGAGCGGGGTCCGGGGCCAACGTCCTGACTTTC. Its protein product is CSVGAGSGANVLTF.